These 9 T cell receptor beta chains were all obtained from the same sample, sequenced in a study of shared clonotypes between healthy human individuals. Clones were read by immunoSEQ multiplex PCR, and TCRdb kept only the in-frame ones, dropping some. The repertoire holds about 2,500,000 clones, around 94% seen once, with roughly 0.15% in the top ten. Sequencing was performed on naive CD4+ T cells sorted from blood. Subset noted: CD45RA+ positively selected. The receptors stem from a man younger than 35 in good health.

The chain combines TRBV4-1 with TRBJ2-1; D not certain. CDR1 and CDR2 (germline): MGHRA, YSYEKL. This CDR3 comprises 16 residues. Trimming took 4 bases from V and 4 from J, leaving 17 bases between them. The CDR3 loop reads CASSPGSLTAYNEQFF. The CDR3 DNA sequence: TGCGCCAGCAGCCCCGGCTCACTAACTGCATACAATGAGCAGTTCTTC.

The chain is built from TRBV7-9 and TRBJ1-2, with 7 bases that match TRBD1. Germline V gives CDR1 SEHNR, CDR2 FQNEAQ (reference sequence). V trimming: 3 bases; J trimming: 4 bases; junction bases outside the gene matches: 5. The CDR3 runs to 14 residues. DNA for the CDR3: TGTGCCAGCAGCTTCCGGGGACAGAGCTATGGCTACACCTTC. As protein: CASSFRGQSYGYTF.

V and J are TRBV2 and TRBJ2-4; 7 bases are shared with TRBD2. The CDR3 loop spans 12 amino acids. CDR1 is SNHLY, CDR2 FYNNEI, per germline. V gave up 8 bases and J gave up 8 bases; unmatched junction bases: 6. CDR3 bases: TGTGCCAGCCTCAGGGAGGGTGACATTCAGTACTTC. This codes for CASLREGDIQYF. The full variable domain, its missing parts supplied by reference TRBV2 and TRBJ2-4, is EPEVTQTPSHQVTQMGQEVILRCVPISNHLYFYWYRQILGQKVEFLVSFYNNEISEKSEIFDDQFSVERPDGSNFTLKIRSTKLEDSAMYFCASLREGDIQYFGAGTRLSVL.

This chain uses TRBV28 with TRBJ1-1; TRBD1 matches at 7 bases. Germline V lookup: CDR1 MDHEN, CDR2 SYDVKM. V gave up 8 bases and J gave up 4 bases; unmatched junction bases: 13. The CDR3 totals 15 residues. The CDR3 DNA reads as TGTGCCAGCGGGGACCCCCGACAGGGTGGCACTGAAGCTTTCTTT. It yields the protein CASGDPRQGGTEAFF.

V usage is TRBV10-3 and J usage is TRBJ2-5; 8 bases are shared with TRBD1. The germline gives CDR1 ENHRY, CDR2 SYGVKD. The CDR3 totals 16 residues. Trimming removed 3 bases from V and 4 bases from J; junction bases left unmatched: 10. CDR3 residues: CAISDSGQGKGETQYF. In DNA form, the CDR3 reads TGTGCCATCAGTGATAGTGGACAGGGAAAAGGAGAGACCCAGTACTTC.

The chain carries TRBV10-1 and TRBJ2-1; 8 bases align to TRBD2. The germline V gene encodes CDR1 WNHNN and CDR2 SYGVQD (reference sequence). The CDR3 length is 16 residues. With V trimmed by 6 bases and J by 4 bases, 11 bases remained unmatched. CDR3 sequence: CASSPGGSGTYNEQFF. In DNA, the CDR3 is TGCGCCAGCAGCCCCGGTGGTAGCGGGACGTACAATGAGCAGTTCTTC.

The CDR3 spells CASKALTGAGNTIYF. The DNA for the CDR3 is TGTGCCAGCAAAGCTCTAACAGGGGCTGGAAACACCATATATTTT. The chain recombines TRBV2 with TRBJ1-3, with 7 bases matching TRBD1. Germline V gene data show CDR1 as SNHLY and CDR2 as FYNNEI. The CDR3 spans 15 residues. V dropped 7 bases and J dropped 2; count of bases not matched to a gene: 8.

The chain joins TRBV28 to TRBJ1-5; D possibly corresponds to TRBD1 (5 bases). V was cut by 5 bases and J by 5 bases, with 10 bases left in between. The CDR3 has 13 amino acids. Looked up from germline, CDR1 is MDHEN and CDR2 is SYDVKM. CDR3 sequence reads: CASSGGVYQPQHF. The DNA for the CDR3 is TGTGCCAGCAGTGGAGGGGTTTATCAGCCCCAGCATTTT.

The V and J genes are TRBV27 and TRBJ1-5; D not resolved. V was shortened by 5 bases and J by 2 bases, with 10 bases between the two germline ends. CDR3 length: 14 residues. CDR1 is MNHEY and CDR2 is SMNVEV in the germline V gene (reference sequence). CDR3 DNA sequence: TGTGCCAGCAGTCTTCGTATGGGCAATCAGCCCCAGCATTTT. This gives the protein CASSLRMGNQPQHF.